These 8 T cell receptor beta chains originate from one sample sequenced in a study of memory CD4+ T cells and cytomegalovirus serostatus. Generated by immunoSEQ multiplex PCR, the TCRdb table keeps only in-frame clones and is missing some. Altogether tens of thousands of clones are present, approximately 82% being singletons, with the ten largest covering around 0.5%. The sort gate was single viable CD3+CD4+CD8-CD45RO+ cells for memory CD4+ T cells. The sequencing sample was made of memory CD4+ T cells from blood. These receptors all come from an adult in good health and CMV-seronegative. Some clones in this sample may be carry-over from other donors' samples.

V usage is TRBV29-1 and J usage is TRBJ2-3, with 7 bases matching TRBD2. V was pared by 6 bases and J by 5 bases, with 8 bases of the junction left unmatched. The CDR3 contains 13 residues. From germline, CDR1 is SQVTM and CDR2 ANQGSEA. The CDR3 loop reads CSVSGEGRDTQYF. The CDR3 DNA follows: TGCAGCGTGTCGGGGGAGGGCCGAGATACGCAGTATTTT.

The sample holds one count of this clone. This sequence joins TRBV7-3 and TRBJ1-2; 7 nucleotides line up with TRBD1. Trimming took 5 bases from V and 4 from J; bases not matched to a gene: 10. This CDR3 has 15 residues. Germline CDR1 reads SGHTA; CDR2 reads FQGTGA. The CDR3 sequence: CASSPQTGSPYGYTF. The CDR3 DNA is TGTGCCAGCAGCCCACAGACAGGGAGTCCCTATGGCTACACCTTC.

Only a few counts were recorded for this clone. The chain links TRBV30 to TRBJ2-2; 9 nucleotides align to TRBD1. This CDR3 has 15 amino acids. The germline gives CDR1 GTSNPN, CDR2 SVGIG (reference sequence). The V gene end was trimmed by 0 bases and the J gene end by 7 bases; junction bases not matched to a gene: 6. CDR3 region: CAWSVWDRVNGELFF. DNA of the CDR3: TGTGCCTGGAGTGTATGGGACAGGGTAAACGGGGAGCTGTTTTTT.

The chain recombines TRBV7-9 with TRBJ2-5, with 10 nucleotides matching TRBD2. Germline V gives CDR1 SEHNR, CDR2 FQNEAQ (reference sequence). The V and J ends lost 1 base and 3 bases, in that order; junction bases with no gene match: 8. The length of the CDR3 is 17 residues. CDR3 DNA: TGTGCCAGCAGCTTAGGCGTACTAGCGGGGAGTGAAGAGACCCAGTACTTC. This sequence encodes CASSLGVLAGSEETQYF. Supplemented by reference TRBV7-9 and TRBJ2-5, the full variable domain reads DTGVSQNPRHKITKRGQNVTFRCDPISEHNRLYWYRQTLGQGPEFLTYFQNEAQLEKSRLLSDRFSAERPKGSFSTLEIQRTEQGDSAMYLCASSLGVLAGSEETQYFGPGTRLLVL.

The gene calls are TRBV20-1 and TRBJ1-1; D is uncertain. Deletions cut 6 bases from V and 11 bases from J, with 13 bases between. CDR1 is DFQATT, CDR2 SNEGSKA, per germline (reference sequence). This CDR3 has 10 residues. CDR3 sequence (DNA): TGCAGTGCACTTGGGTACAGCGCTTTCTTT. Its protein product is CSALGYSAFF.

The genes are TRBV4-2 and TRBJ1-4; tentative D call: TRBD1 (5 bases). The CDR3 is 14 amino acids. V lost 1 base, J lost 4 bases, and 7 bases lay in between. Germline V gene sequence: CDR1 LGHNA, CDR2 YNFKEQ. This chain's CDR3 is CASSQGDLNEKLFF. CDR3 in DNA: TGTGCCAGCAGCCAAGGGGACCTTAATGAAAAACTGTTTTTT.

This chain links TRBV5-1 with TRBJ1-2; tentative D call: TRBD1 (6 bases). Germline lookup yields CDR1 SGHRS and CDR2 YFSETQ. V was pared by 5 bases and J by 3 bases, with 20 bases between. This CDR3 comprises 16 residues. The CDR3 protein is CASSPPGSRGDYGYTF. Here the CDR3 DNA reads TGCGCCAGCAGTCCCCCTGGTAGCAGGGGAGACTATGGCTACACCTTC.

CDR3 loop: CSAGLADQETQYF. DNA for the CDR3: TGCAGCGCTGGGCTTGCGGACCAAGAGACCCAGTACTTC. The gene calls are TRBV29-1 and TRBJ2-5, with no clear D. V shed 7 bases and J shed 0 bases, with 12 bases lying between them. Germline V CDR1 and CDR2: SQVTM, ANQGSEA. This CDR3 has 13 amino acids.